A selection of T cell receptor beta chains follows, all from one sample in a study of T cells after yellow fever vaccination. MiXCR, run by TCRdb on the 5' RACE reads, gives a single entry per CDR3 protein. The data hold under 300,000 distinct CDR3 sequences, with 6.9% observed a single time. The sample consisted of CD4+ T cells sorted from PBMCs, taken 15 days after the yellow fever booster vaccination. Source of these receptors: a man aged 30 to 45 who received the YFV17D yellow fever vaccine. CDR3s include the opening cysteine and the closing phenylalanine or tryptophan. The order of the fields is CDR3 protein, V gene, clone size, J gene. Expanded clones get a size class; other rows say once, few or many, or leave the size out.

CDR3 protein: CASIRTSGASYEQYF; V gene: TRBV7-9; clone size: -; J gene: TRBJ2-7
CDR3 protein: CASSQDRLAGGRVTQYF; V gene: TRBV4-2; clone size: many; J gene: TRBJ2-5
CDR3 protein: CASSPFGSADTQYF; V gene: TRBV7-9; clone size: few; J gene: TRBJ2-3
CDR3 protein: CASSHEPYNEQFF; V gene: TRBV7-2; clone size: -; J gene: TRBJ2-1
CDR3 protein: CASSLATSGRSNEQFF; V gene: TRBV5-1; clone size: -; J gene: TRBJ2-1
CDR3 protein: CASSLTWDSLYEQYF; V gene: TRBV3-1; clone size: few; J gene: TRBJ2-7
CDR3 protein: CASSPARGSYYEQYF; V gene: TRBV6-1; clone size: -; J gene: TRBJ2-7
CDR3 protein: CASSVGLAGEPNEQFF; V gene: TRBV5-4; clone size: -; J gene: TRBJ2-1
CDR3 protein: CSASGAPSTDTQYF; V gene: TRBV20-1; clone size: many; J gene: TRBJ2-3
CDR3 protein: CSAREASDTQYF; V gene: TRBV20-1; clone size: many; J gene: TRBJ2-3
CDR3 protein: CASTPPGGSGNTIYF; V gene: TRBV28; clone size: few; J gene: TRBJ1-3
CDR3 protein: CSARDFRGGDNEQFF; V gene: TRBV20-1; clone size: many; J gene: TRBJ2-1
CDR3 protein: CASSLTRQGRETQYF; V gene: TRBV18; clone size: few; J gene: TRBJ2-5
CDR3 protein: CASSLLAVSYNEQFF; V gene: TRBV12-3/TRBV12-4; clone size: many; J gene: TRBJ2-1
CDR3 protein: CASSLSLAGPVEQYF; V gene: TRBV12-3/TRBV12-4; clone size: few; J gene: TRBJ2-7
CDR3 protein: CASSYARPTGGDTPLHF; V gene: TRBV6-5; clone size: few; J gene: TRBJ1-6
CDR3 protein: CASSFRQGENQYF; V gene: TRBV12-3/TRBV12-4; clone size: -; J gene: TRBJ2-5
CDR3 protein: CASSVDRAYEQYF; V gene: TRBV27; clone size: many; J gene: TRBJ2-7